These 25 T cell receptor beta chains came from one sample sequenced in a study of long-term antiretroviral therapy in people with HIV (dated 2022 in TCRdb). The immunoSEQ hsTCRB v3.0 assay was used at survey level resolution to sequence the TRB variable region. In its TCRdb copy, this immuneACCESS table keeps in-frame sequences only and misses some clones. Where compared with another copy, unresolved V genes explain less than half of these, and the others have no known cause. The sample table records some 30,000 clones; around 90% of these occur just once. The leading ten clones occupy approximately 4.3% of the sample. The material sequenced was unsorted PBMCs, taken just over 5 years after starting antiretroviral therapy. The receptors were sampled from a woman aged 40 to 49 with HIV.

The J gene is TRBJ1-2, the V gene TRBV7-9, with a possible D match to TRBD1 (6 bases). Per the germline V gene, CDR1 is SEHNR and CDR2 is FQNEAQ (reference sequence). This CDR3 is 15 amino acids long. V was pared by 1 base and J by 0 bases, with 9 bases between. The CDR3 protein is CASSLDGQPNYGYTF. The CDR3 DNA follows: TGTGCCAGCAGCTTAGATGGACAGCCTAACTATGGCTACACCTTC.

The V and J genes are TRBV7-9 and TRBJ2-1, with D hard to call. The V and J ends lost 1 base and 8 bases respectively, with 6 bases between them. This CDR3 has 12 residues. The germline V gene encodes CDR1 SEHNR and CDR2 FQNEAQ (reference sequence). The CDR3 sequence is CASSLENDEQFF. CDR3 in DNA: TGTGCCAGCAGCTTAGAGAATGATGAGCAGTTCTTC.

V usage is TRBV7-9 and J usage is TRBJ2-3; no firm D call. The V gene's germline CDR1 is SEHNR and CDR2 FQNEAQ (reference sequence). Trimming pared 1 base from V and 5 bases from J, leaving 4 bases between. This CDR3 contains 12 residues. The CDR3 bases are TGTGCCAGCAGCTTAGGAAGAGATACGCAGTATTTT. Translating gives CASSLGRDTQYF. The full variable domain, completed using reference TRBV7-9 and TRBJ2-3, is DTGVSQNPRHKITKRGQNVTFRCDPISEHNRLYWYRQTLGQGPEFLTYFQNEAQLEKSRLLSDRFSAERPKGSFSTLEIQRTEQGDSAMYLCASSLGRDTQYFGPGTRLTVL.

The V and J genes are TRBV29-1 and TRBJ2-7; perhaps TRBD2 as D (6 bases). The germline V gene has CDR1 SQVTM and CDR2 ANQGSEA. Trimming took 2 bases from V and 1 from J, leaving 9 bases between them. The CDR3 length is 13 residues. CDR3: CSVERESSYEQYF. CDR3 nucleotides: TGCAGCGTTGAACGGGAGAGTTCCTACGAGCAGTACTTC.

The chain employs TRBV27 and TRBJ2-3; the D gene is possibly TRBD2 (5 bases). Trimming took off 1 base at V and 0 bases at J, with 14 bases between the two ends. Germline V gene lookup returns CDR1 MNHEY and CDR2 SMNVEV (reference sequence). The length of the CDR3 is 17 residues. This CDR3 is CASSLLVIGGSTDTQYF. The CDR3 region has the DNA TGTGCCAGCAGTTTATTGGTCATCGGCGGGAGCACAGATACGCAGTATTTT.

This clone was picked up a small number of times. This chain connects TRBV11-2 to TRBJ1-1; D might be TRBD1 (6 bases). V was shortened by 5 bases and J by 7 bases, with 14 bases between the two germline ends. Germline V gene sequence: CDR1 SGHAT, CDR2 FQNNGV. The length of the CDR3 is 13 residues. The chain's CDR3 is CASSPLTGIEAFF. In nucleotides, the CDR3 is TGTGCCAGCAGCCCTTTAACAGGGATTGAAGCTTTCTTT.

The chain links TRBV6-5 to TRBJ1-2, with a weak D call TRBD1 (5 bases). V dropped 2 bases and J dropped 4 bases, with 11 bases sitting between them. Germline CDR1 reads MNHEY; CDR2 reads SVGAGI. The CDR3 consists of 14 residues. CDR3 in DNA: TGTGCCAGCAGTTACCAGGGAATCGGCTATGGCTACACCTTC. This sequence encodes CASSYQGIGYGYTF.

The CDR3 loop is CASSPQGDPTGEQYF. The CDR3, as DNA: TGTGCCAGCAGCCCGCAGGGGGACCCTACGGGCGAGCAGTACTTC. The gene calls are TRBV7-9 and TRBJ2-7; 7 positions match TRBD1. Trimming took 5 bases from V and 6 from J; bases not matched to a gene: 13. The CDR3 extends over 15 amino acids. Germline CDR1 and CDR2: SEHNR and FQNEAQ (reference sequence). Based on the CDR3 plus reference TRBV7-9 and TRBJ2-7, the full variable domain is DTGVSQNPRHKITKRGQNVTFRCDPISEHNRLYWYRQTLGQGPEFLTYFQNEAQLEKSRLLSDRFSAERPKGSFSTLEIQRTEQGDSAMYLCASSPQGDPTGEQYFGPGTRLTVT.

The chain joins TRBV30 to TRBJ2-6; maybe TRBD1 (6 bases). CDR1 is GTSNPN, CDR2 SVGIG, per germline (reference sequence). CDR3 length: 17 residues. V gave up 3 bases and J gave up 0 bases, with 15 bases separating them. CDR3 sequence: CAWRGTGSPSGANVLTF. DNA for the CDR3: TGTGCCTGGAGAGGTACAGGGTCACCCTCTGGGGCCAACGTCCTGACTTTC.

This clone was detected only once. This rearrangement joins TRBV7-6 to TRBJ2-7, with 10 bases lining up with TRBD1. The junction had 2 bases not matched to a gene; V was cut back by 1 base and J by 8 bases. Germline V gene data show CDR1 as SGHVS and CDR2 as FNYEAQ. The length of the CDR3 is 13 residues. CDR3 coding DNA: TGTGCCAGCAGCTTAGGGACAGGGGGACAGCAGTACTTC. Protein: CASSLGTGGQQYF.

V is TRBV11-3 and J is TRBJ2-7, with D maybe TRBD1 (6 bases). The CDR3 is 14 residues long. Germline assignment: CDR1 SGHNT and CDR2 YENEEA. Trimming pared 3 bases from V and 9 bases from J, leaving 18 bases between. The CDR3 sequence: CASSLGNRDTGQYF. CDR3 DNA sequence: TGTGCCAGCAGCTTGGGCAACAGGGATACGGGGCAGTACTTC.

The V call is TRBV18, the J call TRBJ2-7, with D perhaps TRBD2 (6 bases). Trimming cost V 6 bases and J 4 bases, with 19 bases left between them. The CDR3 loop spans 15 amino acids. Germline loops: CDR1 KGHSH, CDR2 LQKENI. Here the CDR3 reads CASSPSGTGLYEQYF. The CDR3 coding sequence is TGTGCCAGCTCCCCTTCCGGGACGGGACTTTACGAGCAGTACTTC.

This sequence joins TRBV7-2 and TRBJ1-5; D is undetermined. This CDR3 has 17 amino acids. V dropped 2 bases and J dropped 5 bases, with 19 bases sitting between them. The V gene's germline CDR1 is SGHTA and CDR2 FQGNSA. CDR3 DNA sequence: TGTGCCAGCAGCTTAAGGGTCAACGTGGGAGGTGATCAGCCCCAGCATTTT. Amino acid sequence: CASSLRVNVGGDQPQHF.

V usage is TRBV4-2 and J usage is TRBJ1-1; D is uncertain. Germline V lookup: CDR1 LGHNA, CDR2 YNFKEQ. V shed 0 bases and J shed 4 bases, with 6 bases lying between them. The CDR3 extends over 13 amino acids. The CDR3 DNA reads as TGTGCCAGCAGCCAAGAGGGCGGCACTGAAGCTTTCTTT. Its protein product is CASSQEGGTEAFF.

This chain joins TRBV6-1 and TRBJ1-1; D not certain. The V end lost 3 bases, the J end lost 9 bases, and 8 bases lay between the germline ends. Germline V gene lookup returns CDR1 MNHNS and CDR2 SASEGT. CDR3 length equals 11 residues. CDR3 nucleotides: TGTGCCAGCAGTGAGGTCAGCCAAGCTTTCTTT. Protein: CASSEVSQAFF.

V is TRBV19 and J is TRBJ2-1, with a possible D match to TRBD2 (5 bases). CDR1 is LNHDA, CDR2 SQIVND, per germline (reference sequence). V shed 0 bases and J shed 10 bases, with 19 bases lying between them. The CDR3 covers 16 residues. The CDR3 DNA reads TGTGCCAGTAGTATAGAGGCGAGCGGAGTCCTCCGGGAGCAGTTCTTC. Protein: CASSIEASGVLREQFF.

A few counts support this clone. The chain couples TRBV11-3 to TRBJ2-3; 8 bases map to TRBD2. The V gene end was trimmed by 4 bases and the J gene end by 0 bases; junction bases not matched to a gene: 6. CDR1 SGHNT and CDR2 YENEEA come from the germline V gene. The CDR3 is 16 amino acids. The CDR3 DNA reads TGTGCCAGCAGCTCTCGTCGGGGGGGAAGCACAGATACGCAGTATTTT. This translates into CASSSRRGGSTDTQYF. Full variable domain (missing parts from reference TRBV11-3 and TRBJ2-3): EAGVVQSPRYKIIEKKQPVAFWCNPISGHNTLYWYLQNLGQGPELLIRYENEEAVDDSQLPKDRFSAERLKGVDSTLKIQPAELGDSAVYLCASSSRRGGSTDTQYFGPGTRLTVL.

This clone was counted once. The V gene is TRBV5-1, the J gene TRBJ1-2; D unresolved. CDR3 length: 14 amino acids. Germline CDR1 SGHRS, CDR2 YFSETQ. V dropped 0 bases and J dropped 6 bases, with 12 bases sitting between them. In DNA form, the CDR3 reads TGCGCCAGCAGCTTGGGGGGTTTGGAAGATGGCTACACCTTC. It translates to CASSLGGLEDGYTF.

The CDR3 bases are TGTGCCAGTAATGCAGAAGATTATGGCTACACCTTC. Encoded protein: CASNAEDYGYTF. V and J are TRBV19 and TRBJ1-2; D gene unclear. The CDR3 runs to 12 residues. From germline, CDR1 is LNHDA and CDR2 SQIVND (reference sequence). Deletions cut 7 bases from V and 5 bases from J, with 11 bases between.

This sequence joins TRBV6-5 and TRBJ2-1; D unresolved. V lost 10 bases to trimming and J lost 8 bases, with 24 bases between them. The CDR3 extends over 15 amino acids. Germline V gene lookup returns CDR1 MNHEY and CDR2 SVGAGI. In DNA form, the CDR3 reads TGTGCCACCGCCCTGTCTACGGCTGACTCAGATGAGCAGTTCTTC. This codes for CATALSTADSDEQFF.

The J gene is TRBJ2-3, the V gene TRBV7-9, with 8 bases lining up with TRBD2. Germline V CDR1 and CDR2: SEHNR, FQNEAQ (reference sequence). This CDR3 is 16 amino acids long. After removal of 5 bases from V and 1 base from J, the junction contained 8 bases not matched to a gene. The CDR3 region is CASSPGLAGGTDTQYF. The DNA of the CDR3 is TGTGCCAGCAGCCCCGGACTAGCCGGGGGCACAGATACGCAGTATTTT. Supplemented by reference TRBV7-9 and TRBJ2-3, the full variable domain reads DTGVSQNPRHKITKRGQNVTFRCDPISEHNRLYWYRQTLGQGPEFLTYFQNEAQLEKSRLLSDRFSAERPKGSFSTLEIQRTEQGDSAMYLCASSPGLAGGTDTQYFGPGTRLTVL.

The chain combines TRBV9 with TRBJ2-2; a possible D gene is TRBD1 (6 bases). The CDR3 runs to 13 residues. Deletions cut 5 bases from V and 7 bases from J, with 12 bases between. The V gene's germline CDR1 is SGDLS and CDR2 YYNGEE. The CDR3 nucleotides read TGTGCCAGCAGAGCGAACAGGGACGGGGAGCTGTTTTTT. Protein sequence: CASRANRDGELFF.

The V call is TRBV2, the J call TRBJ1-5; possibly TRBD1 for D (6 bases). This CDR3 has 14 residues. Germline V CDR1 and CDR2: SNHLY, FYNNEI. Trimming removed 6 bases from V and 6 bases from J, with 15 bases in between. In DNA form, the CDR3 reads TGTGCCAGCAGGGAAAACACAGGGAGTCAGCCCCAGCATTTT. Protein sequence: CASRENTGSQPQHF.

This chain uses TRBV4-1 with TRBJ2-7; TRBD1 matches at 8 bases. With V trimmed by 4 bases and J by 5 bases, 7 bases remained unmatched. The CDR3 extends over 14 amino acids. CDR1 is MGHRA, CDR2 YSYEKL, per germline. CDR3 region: CASSLDRGGNEQYF. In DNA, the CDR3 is TGCGCCAGCAGCCTCGACAGGGGTGGTAACGAGCAGTACTTC.

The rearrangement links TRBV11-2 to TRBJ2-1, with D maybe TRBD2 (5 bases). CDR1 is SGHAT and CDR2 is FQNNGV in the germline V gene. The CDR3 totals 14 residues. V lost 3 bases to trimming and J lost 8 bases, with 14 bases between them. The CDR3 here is CASSFSSSGYEQFF. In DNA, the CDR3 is TGTGCCAGCAGCTTTTCTAGCAGTGGTTATGAGCAGTTCTTC. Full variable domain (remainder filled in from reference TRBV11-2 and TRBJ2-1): EAGVAQSPRYKIIEKRQSVAFWCNPISGHATLYWYQQILGQGPKLLIQFQNNGVVDDSQLPKDRFSAERLKGVDSTLKIQPAKLEDSAVYLCASSFSSSGYEQFFGPGTRLTVL.